One and the same sample provided the 32 T cell receptor beta chains below, sequenced in a study of patients and donors after allogeneic stem cell transplantation. MiXCR was run by TCRdb on the RT-PCR reads, yielding one entry per CDR3 protein. The top ten clones hold approximately 5.9% of a sample with roughly 960,000 distinct CDR3 sequences, 18% of them seen once. The sequenced material came from blood, either unsorted or a sorted T cell fraction (not recorded which). Every receptor here comes from a human donor who was either an allogeneic HSCT recipient or a stem cell or donor lymphocyte infusion donor (not recorded which). It is not recorded whose cells these are; they may come from a transplant donor.

The V call is TRBV20-1, the J call TRBJ2-5; 10 nucleotides agree with TRBD1. The J segment lost 4 bases and the V segment lost 6 bases, leaving 5 bases of the junction unmatched. Germline V lookup: CDR1 DFQATT, CDR2 SNEGSKA (reference sequence). The CDR3 runs 13 residues. The CDR3, as DNA: TGCAGTGCGACAGGGGGCGGGAGAGAGACCCAGTACTTC. Its protein product is CSATGGGRETQYF.

This clonotype was found many times. An end of the junction differs from the germline gene, which may be a read error. CDR3 DNA sequence: TGTGCCAGCAGCTTAGATGAGCAGTTCTTC. It specifies CASSLDEQFF. V is TRBV12-3 or TRBV12-4 and J is TRBJ2-1; D is unclear. The CDR3 is 10 amino acids.

This clonotype showed up just a few times. As DNA, the CDR3 is TGTGCCAGCAGCTTACGCACTATAGCGGGGGTTAACCATGAGCAGTTCTTC. Its translation: CASSLRTIAGVNHEQFF. The chain carries TRBV4-2 and TRBJ2-1; 9 positions match TRBD2. Germline V gene sequence: CDR1 LGHNA, CDR2 YNFKEQ. J lost 8 bases, V lost 5 bases, and 16 bases had no gene match. The length of the CDR3 is 17 residues.

This clonotype was detected only a few times. This CDR3 reads CASSLEIGSRSNQPQHF. CDR3 DNA: TGTGCCAGCAGCCTGGAGATAGGCTCCCGAAGCAATCAGCCCCAGCATTTT. V is TRBV7-2 and J is TRBJ1-5, with unresolved D. V gave up 5 bases and J gave up 1 base, with 18 bases separating them. The CDR3 length is 17 residues. CDR1 is SGHTA, CDR2 FQGNSA, per germline.

The chain recombines TRBV10-3 with TRBJ1-1; no definite D call. The CDR3 runs 13 residues. With 5 bases removed from V and 3 bases from J, the gap between germline ends came to 10 bases. Germline loops: CDR1 ENHRY, CDR2 SYGVKD. The CDR3 coding sequence is TGTGCCATCAGTAAAGGACTGGACACTGAAGCTTTCTTT. It encodes CAISKGLDTEAFF.

The CDR3 sequence: CAWGHLVTSDTQYF. CDR3 nucleotide sequence: TGTGCCTGGGGGCACCTTGTGACATCCGATACGCAGTATTTT. V usage is TRBV30 and J usage is TRBJ2-3; D unresolved. Germline CDR1 reads GTSNPN; CDR2 reads SVGIG (reference sequence). Trimming stripped 5 bases from V and 6 bases from J, with 18 bases between. CDR3 length: 14 residues. Variable domain in full (rest from reference TRBV30 and TRBJ2-3): SQTIHQWPATLVQPVGSPLSLECTVEGTSNPNLYWYRQAAGRGLQLLFYSVGIGQISSEVPQNLSASRPQDRQFILSSKKLLLSDSGFYLCAWGHLVTSDTQYFGPGTRLTVL.

This sequence joins TRBV20-1 and TRBJ2-4; D might be TRBD2 (5 bases). The CDR3 has 14 residues. Looked up from germline, CDR1 is DFQATT and CDR2 is SNEGSKA (reference sequence). Trimming removed 4 bases at V and 0 bases at J, with 10 bases between. The CDR3 is CSATAGLAKNIQYF. The CDR3 nucleotides read TGCAGTGCTACCGCCGGACTAGCCAAAAACATTCAGTACTTC.

This clonotype was counted a few times. DNA of the CDR3: TGCGCCAGCAGCCAAGGGGTCGGCGGACAACGTTCACCCCTCCACTTT. Protein: CASSQGVGGQRSPLHF. This chain links TRBV4-1 with TRBJ1-6, with D perhaps matching TRBD1 (5 bases). V was pared by 1 base and J by 9 bases, with 16 bases between. CDR1 and CDR2 from the germline V gene are MGHRA and YSYEKL. The CDR3 loop spans 16 amino acids.

This chain links TRBV9 with TRBJ2-5, with 8 positions matching TRBD2. V was clipped by 4 bases and J by 5 bases; unmatched bases: 7. The CDR3 is 14 residues long. Germline V gene data show CDR1 as SGDLS and CDR2 as YYNGEE. Here the CDR3 reads CASSKSGSTETQYF. The CDR3 bases are TGTGCCAGCAGCAAGAGCGGGAGTACGGAGACCCAGTACTTC.

The chain has TRBV14 and TRBJ2-1; D call uncertain. The germline CDR1 and CDR2 sequences are SGHDN and FVKESK. The CDR3 is 15 amino acids. Trimming removed 0 bases from V and 4 bases from J, with 10 bases in between. CDR3 in amino acids: CASSQDFAEYNEQFF. In DNA form, the CDR3 reads TGTGCCAGCAGCCAAGATTTTGCGGAGTACAATGAGCAGTTCTTC.

CDR3 amino acids: CSAGRQGTEAFF. The CDR3 nucleotides are TGCAGCGCAGGGCGGCAGGGCACTGAAGCTTTCTTT. V gene TRBV29-1 combines with J gene TRBJ1-1; D is perhaps TRBD1 (5 bases). The germline V gene has CDR1 SQVTM and CDR2 ANQGSEA. Between the trimmed V and J ends, which lost 7 bases and 4 bases, there was a span of 13 bases. This CDR3 has 12 amino acids.

This clonotype showed up just a few times. This chain uses TRBV2 with TRBJ1-3; 7 nucleotides align to TRBD1. Germline trimming cut 7 bases from V and 0 bases from J; bases unmatched to any gene: 9. Germline-derived CDR1 and CDR2 are SNHLY and FYNNEI. The CDR3 is made up of 16 amino acids. CDR3 coding DNA: TGTGCCAGCAACCCCGGACAGGTATCCTCTGGAAACACCATATATTTT. This encodes CASNPGQVSSGNTIYF.

This clonotype was seen repeatedly, ten times or more. The chain links TRBV10-3 to TRBJ2-1, with D hard to call. This CDR3 comprises 14 residues. The V end lost 5 bases, the J end lost 3 bases, and 11 bases lay between the germline ends. The germline V gene encodes CDR1 ENHRY and CDR2 SYGVKD. DNA for the CDR3: TGTGCCATCAGTCCCCTTCAGGACTACAATGAGCAGTTCTTC. Its translation: CAISPLQDYNEQFF.

This clonotype was seen a few times. J is TRBJ1-2 and V is TRBV7-9; D is unclear. Germline V gene lookup returns CDR1 SEHNR and CDR2 FQNEAQ (reference sequence). The CDR3 has 12 residues. With 1 base removed from V and 8 bases from J, the gap between germline ends came to 8 bases. CDR3 sequence: CASSLEPSGYTF. The CDR3 DNA sequence: TGTGCCAGCAGCTTAGAACCTAGCGGCTACACCTTC.

The chain recombines TRBV2 with TRBJ1-5; D perhaps matches TRBD1 (6 bases). The CDR3 has 14 amino acids. Trimming shortened V by 3 bases and J by 4 bases, and 10 bases separated the two germline ends. Germline V gene sequence: CDR1 SNHLY, CDR2 FYNNEI. The DNA of the CDR3 is TGTGCCAGCAGTGAGTGGGGGGCGAATCAGCCCCAGCATTTT. This sequence encodes CASSEWGANQPQHF.

V is TRBV5-4 and J is TRBJ2-7; D remains unclear. Trimming left V 4 bases short and J 2 bases short, with 25 bases between. Germline CDR1 reads SGHNT; CDR2 reads YYREEE (reference sequence). This CDR3 comprises 18 residues. CDR3 in DNA: TGTGCCAGCAGCCGCCTTTCCTTACTGAGACAAAGCCCCTACGAGCAGTACTTC. It encodes CASSRLSLLRQSPYEQYF.

The gene calls are TRBV4-1 and TRBJ2-1, with a possible D match to TRBD2 (6 bases). The V gene lost 0 bases and the J gene lost 0 bases, with 24 bases spanning the gap. The CDR3 is 21 residues long. Germline lookup yields CDR1 MGHRA and CDR2 YSYEKL. CDR3 in DNA: TGCGCCAGCAGCCAAGATCAGGAGGGCCCCTCGTCCATTAGCTCCTACAATGAGCAGTTCTTC. It translates to CASSQDQEGPSSISSYNEQFF.

V usage is TRBV3-1 and J usage is TRBJ2-7, with 14 bases matching TRBD2. Looked up from germline, CDR1 is LGHDT and CDR2 is YNNKEL (reference sequence). The J segment lost 0 bases and the V segment lost 3 bases, leaving 7 bases of the junction unmatched. The CDR3 extends over 18 amino acids. CDR3 in amino acids: CASSQGTSGGFSSYEQYF. CDR3 sequence (DNA): TGTGCCAGCAGCCAGGGGACTAGCGGGGGTTTCAGCTCCTACGAGCAGTACTTC.

The genes are TRBV20-1 and TRBJ2-7, with D unresolved. Trimming shortened V by 5 bases and J by 6 bases, and 17 bases separated the two germline ends. Germline assignment: CDR1 DFQATT and CDR2 SNEGSKA (reference sequence). The length of the CDR3 is 13 residues. CDR3 residues: CSAQRPGALEQYF. The CDR3 DNA reads TGCAGTGCTCAGAGACCGGGCGCGCTCGAGCAGTACTTC.

This clonotype was recorded a few times. V and J are TRBV11-1 and TRBJ2-1, with 14 positions matching TRBD2. The CDR3 spans 20 residues. Trimming took 4 bases from V and 1 from J; bases not matched to a gene: 12. Germline assignment: CDR1 SGHAT and CDR2 FQDESV (reference sequence). CDR3 DNA: TGTGCCAGCAGCTCCCCCCCGGGACTAGCGGGAGTATATTCCTACAATGAGCAGTTCTTC. It codes for CASSSPPGLAGVYSYNEQFF.

This rearrangement joins TRBV29-1 to TRBJ2-3, with 8 positions matching TRBD2. The V segment lost 6 bases and the J segment 5 bases; nucleotides outside the gene matches: 13. Germline V CDR1 and CDR2: SQVTM, ANQGSEA. This CDR3 is built from 15 residues. The CDR3 here is CSVGETSGVKDTQYF. CDR3 sequence (DNA): TGCAGCGTGGGGGAAACTAGCGGAGTGAAAGATACGCAGTATTTT.

This clonotype has more than one count but fewer than ten. The CDR3, as DNA: TGCAGTGCTAGAGGGACAGGGGGGGAAAAACTGTTTTTT. This encodes CSARGTGGEKLFF. The V and J genes are TRBV20-1 and TRBJ1-4; TRBD1 agrees at 10 bases. The junction had 1 base not matched to a gene; V was cut back by 1 base and J by 8 bases. CDR1 is DFQATT and CDR2 is SNEGSKA in the germline V gene (reference sequence). The length of the CDR3 is 13 residues.

The chain uses TRBV5-6 and TRBJ2-4; TRBD1 might be the D (6 bases). Trimming took off 0 bases at V and 16 bases at J, with 14 bases between the two ends. The length of the CDR3 is 12 residues. Germline V gene sequence: CDR1 SGHDT, CDR2 YYEEEE. CDR3 sequence reads: CASSLVGQRFYF. The CDR3 DNA reads TGTGCCAGCAGCTTGGTTGGACAGCGATTTTACTTC.

This clonotype was seen once. V is TRBV30 and J is TRBJ1-1; the D gene is possibly TRBD1 (6 bases). The CDR3 contains 13 residues. Per the germline V gene, CDR1 is GTSNPN and CDR2 is SVGIG (reference sequence). Deletions cut 0 bases from V and 5 bases from J, with 10 bases between. The CDR3 sequence is CAWSVGGQTEAFF. CDR3 sequence (DNA): TGTGCCTGGAGTGTAGGGGGGCAGACTGAAGCTTTCTTT.

This clonotype occurred a few times. V is TRBV27 and J is TRBJ2-7; 8 bases align to TRBD2. With V trimmed by 3 bases and J by 5 bases, 9 bases remained unmatched. CDR1 and CDR2 from the germline V gene are MNHEY and SMNVEV (reference sequence). CDR3 length: 15 amino acids. The CDR3 sequence is CASSFAYGTRDEQYF. CDR3 nucleotides: TGTGCCAGCAGTTTCGCCTACGGGACTAGGGACGAGCAGTACTTC.

This clonotype has ten or more counts. The gene calls are TRBV20-1 and TRBJ1-2, with D perhaps TRBD1 (5 bases). Trimming shortened V by 3 bases and J by 2 bases, and 10 bases separated the two germline ends. The germline V gene encodes CDR1 DFQATT and CDR2 SNEGSKA (reference sequence). This CDR3 spans 13 amino acids. CDR3 residues: CSARGQTNYGYTF. The CDR3 DNA follows: TGCAGTGCTAGGGGGCAAACCAACTATGGCTACACCTTC.

The table lists this clonotype with many counts. The gene calls are TRBV29-1 and TRBJ1-1; possible D gene TRBD1, 5 bases. This CDR3 is built from 14 residues. From germline, CDR1 is SQVTM and CDR2 ANQGSEA. The V and J ends lost 6 bases and 4 bases respectively, with 18 bases between them. The CDR3 protein is CSVAHGAEGTEAFF. The CDR3 bases are TGCAGCGTGGCTCATGGGGCGGAGGGCACTGAAGCTTTCTTT.

Concerning this clonotype: A much larger clone differs from this one at a single base, so this may be a read error. The V call is TRBV2, the J call TRBJ2-3; D gene unclear. Germline-derived CDR1 and CDR2 are SNHLY and FYNNEI. The CDR3 extends over 14 amino acids. V dropped 8 bases and J dropped 4 bases, with 16 bases sitting between them. CDR3 coding DNA: TGTGCCAGCGAGAGAGGTTCGTGGGCAGATACGCAGTATTTT. This gives the protein CASERGSWADTQYF.

This clonotype was seen more than once but under ten times. This rearrangement joins TRBV3-1 to TRBJ2-7; D gene unclear. The germline V and J ends were trimmed by 3 bases and 2 bases, with 11 bases remaining between them. The CDR3 sequence is 14 residues long. The V gene's germline CDR1 is LGHDT and CDR2 YNNKEL (reference sequence). CDR3 amino acids: CASSQEPNAYEQYF. CDR3 in DNA: TGTGCCAGCAGCCAGGAACCAAACGCCTACGAGCAGTACTTC.

This clonotype has more than one count but fewer than ten. This chain links TRBV20-1 with TRBJ1-2; 7 bases align to TRBD1. Looked up from germline, CDR1 is DFQATT and CDR2 is SNEGSKA (reference sequence). V lost 6 bases to trimming and J lost 4 bases; unmatched junction nucleotides: 11. This CDR3 comprises 14 residues. CDR3: CSASGTAEPYGYTF. DNA of the CDR3: TGCAGTGCCAGCGGGACAGCCGAACCCTATGGCTACACCTTC.

The CDR3 spells CASSISTGDYGYTF. In DNA, the CDR3 is TGCGCCAGCAGCATCTCAACAGGGGACTATGGCTACACCTTC. This chain joins TRBV5-1 and TRBJ1-2; 7 nucleotides align to TRBD1. Germline V lookup: CDR1 SGHRS, CDR2 YFSETQ. The CDR3 runs 14 residues. The J segment lost 3 bases and the V segment lost 4 bases, leaving 6 bases of the junction unmatched. The variable domain in full, completed from reference TRBV5-1 and TRBJ1-2, reads KAGVTQTPRYLIKTRGQQVTLSCSPISGHRSVSWYQQTPGQGLQFLFEYFSETQRNKGNFPGRFSGRQFSNSRSEMNVSTLELGDSALYLCASSISTGDYGYTFGSGTRLTVV.

This clonotype has a count of ten or more. The chain uses TRBV12-3 or TRBV12-4 and TRBJ1-1; 9 bases are a match to TRBD1. V lost 6 bases to trimming and J lost 4 bases; unmatched junction nucleotides: 12. The CDR3 contains 16 residues. CDR3 coding DNA: TGTGCCAGCAGCACACAGGGGGCCAAGTGGGGCACTGAAGCTTTCTTT. Its translation is CASSTQGAKWGTEAFF.